The rows below give T cell receptor beta chains drawn from one sample of a study of regulatory dendritic cells for organ transplantation. Produced via immunoSEQ multiplex PCR; TCRdb's table is partial and in-frame only. The data show about 29,000 clones, nearly 80% seen once. Sequenced material: memory CD4+ T cells from blood. Receptors originate from a human donor in good health. Both conserved end residues are part of each CDR3. Each record gives: V gene, J gene, CDR3 protein.

TRBV6-5	TRBJ1-3	CASSPLDRGDTIYF
TRBV7-9	TRBJ2-1	CASSFTRDNEQFF
TRBV7-2	TRBJ2-2	CASSLHRLGGTGELFF
TRBV10-1	TRBJ2-3	CASSDIGTSGTDTQYF
TRBV7-3	TRBJ1-1	CASSLTSPAGGTEAFF
TRBV6-1	TRBJ2-7	CASSGGQVIYEQYF
TRBV30	TRBJ2-1	CAWSAGTGDLEQFF
TRBV2	TRBJ1-5	CASSRTGTQNQPQHF
TRBV6-1	TRBJ1-5	CASSGEQGRPQHF
TRBV7-2	TRBJ1-2	CASSPRHLRANYGYTF
TRBV4-1	TRBJ1-2	CASSQVFPGYGYTF
TRBV30	TRBJ1-2	CAWSVRGAYGYTF
TRBV10-3	TRBJ1-2	CAISDYRGDYGYTF